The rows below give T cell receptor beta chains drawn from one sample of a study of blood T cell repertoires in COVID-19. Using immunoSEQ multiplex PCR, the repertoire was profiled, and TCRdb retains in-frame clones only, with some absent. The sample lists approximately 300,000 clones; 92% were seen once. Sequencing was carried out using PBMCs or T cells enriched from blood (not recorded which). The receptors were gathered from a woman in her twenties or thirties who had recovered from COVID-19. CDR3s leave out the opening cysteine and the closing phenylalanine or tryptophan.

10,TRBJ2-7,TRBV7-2,ASSSGLREQY
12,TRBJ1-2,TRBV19,ASSRTGTNYGYT
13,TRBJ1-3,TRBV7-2,ASRRQGASGNTIY
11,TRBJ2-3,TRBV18,ASSPTATDTQY
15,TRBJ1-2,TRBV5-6,ASSLDPQGAMYYGYT
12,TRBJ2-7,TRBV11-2,ASSSPGQGWEQY
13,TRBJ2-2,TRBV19,ASTAGTRNTGELF
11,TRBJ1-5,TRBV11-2,ASSDGEYQPQH
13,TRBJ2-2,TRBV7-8,ASSFSGRVPGELF
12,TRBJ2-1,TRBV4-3,ASSQPSADNEQF
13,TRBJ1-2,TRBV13,ASSSDLDRRYGYT
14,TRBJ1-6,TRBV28,ASRPTGISYNSPLH
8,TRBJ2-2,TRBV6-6,ASEQGGLF
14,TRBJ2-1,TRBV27,ASSLGGWSSYNEQF
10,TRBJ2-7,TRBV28,ASSLITTGKY
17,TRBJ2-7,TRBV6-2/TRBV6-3,ASSYSGFGSGTGRNEQY
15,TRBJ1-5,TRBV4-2,ASSQSISQGINQPQH
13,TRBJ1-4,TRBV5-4,ASSGDRRVNEKLF
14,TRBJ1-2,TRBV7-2,ASSASTLPLTWGYT
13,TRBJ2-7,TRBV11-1,ASSLADRGSYEQY
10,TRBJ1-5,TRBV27,ASSLLGQPQH
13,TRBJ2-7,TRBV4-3,ASSFGLAKSYEQY
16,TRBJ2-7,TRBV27,ASRKAPGLAGYTYEQY
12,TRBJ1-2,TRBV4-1,ASSLDRARTGYT
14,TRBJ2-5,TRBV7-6,ASRTPLRGGQETQY
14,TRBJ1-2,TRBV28,ASSTSMDSATYGYT
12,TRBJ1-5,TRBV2,ASSWTGTDQPQH